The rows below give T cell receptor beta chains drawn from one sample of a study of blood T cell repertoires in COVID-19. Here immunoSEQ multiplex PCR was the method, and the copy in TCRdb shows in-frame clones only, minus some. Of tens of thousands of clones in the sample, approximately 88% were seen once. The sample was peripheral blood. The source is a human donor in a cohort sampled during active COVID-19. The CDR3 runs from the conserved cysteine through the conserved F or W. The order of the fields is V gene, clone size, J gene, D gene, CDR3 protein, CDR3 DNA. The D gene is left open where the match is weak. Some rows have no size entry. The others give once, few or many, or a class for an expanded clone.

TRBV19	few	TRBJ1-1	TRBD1	CASADEDRGTAEAFF	TGTGCCAGTGCCGATGAGGACAGGGGGACCGCTGAAGCTTTCTTT
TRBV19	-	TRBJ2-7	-	CASSIGRRRGSSYEQYF	TGTGCCAGTAGTATAGGCCGCCGAAGGGGGAGCTCCTACGAGCAGTACTTC
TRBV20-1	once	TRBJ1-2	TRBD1	CSASHRKGAGGYTF	TGCAGTGCTAGTCACAGAAAGGGGGCGGGAGGCTACACCTTC
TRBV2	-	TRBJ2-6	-	CASSRTGSGANVLTF	TGTGCCAGCAGTCGAACAGGCTCTGGGGCCAACGTCCTGACTTTC
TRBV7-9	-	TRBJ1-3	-	CASTMGGEPNTIYF	TGTGCCAGCACTATGGGAGGGGAGCCAAACACCATATATTTT
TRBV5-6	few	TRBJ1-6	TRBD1	CASSLGDRESPLHF	TGTGCCAGCAGCTTGGGGGACAGGGAGTCACCCCTCCACTTT
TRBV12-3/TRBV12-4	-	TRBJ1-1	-	CASSLGQNTEAFF	TGTGCCAGCAGTTTAGGACAGAACACTGAAGCTTTCTTT
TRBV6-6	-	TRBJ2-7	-	CASSPHARESYSYEQYF	TGTGCCAGCAGTCCTCATGCCAGGGAATCCTACTCCTACGAGCAGTACTTC
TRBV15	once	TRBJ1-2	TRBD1	CATSMDRGRFGYTF	TGTGCCACCAGCATGGACAGGGGGCGTTTCGGCTACACCTTC
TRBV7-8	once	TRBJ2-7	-	CASSLNGIPYEQYF	TGTGCCAGCAGCTTAAACGGGATCCCATACGAGCAGTACTTC
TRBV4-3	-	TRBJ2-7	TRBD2	CASSQEAGLAGYYEQYF	TGCGCCAGCAGCCAAGAGGCAGGGCTAGCGGGGTACTACGAGCAGTACTTC
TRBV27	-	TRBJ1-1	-	CASSLRGWTEAFF	TGTGCCAGCAGTTTAAGGGGTTGGACTGAAGCTTTCTTT
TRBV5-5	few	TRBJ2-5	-	CASSLGSSQETQYF	TGTGCCAGCAGCTTGGGGAGTTCCCAAGAGACCCAGTACTTC
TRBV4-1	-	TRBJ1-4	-	CASSLKQVEDEKLFF	TGCGCCAGCAGCCTAAAACAGGTAGAGGATGAAAAACTGTTTTTT
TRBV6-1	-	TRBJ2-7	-	CASSEKGVTYEQYF	TGTGCCAGCAGTGAAAAAGGAGTAACCTACGAGCAGTACTTC
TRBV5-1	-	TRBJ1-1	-	CASSLGGGGYTEAFF	TGCGCCAGCAGCTTGGGCGGGGGCGGATACACTGAAGCTTTCTTT
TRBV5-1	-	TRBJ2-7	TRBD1	CASSPGTGVYEQYF	TGCGCCAGCAGCCCCGGGACAGGGGTCTACGAGCAGTACTTC
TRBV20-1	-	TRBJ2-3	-	CSASGDTQYF	TGCAGTGCTAGCGGAGATACGCAGTATTTT
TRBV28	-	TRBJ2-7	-	CASSLRGTIEQYF	TGTGCCAGCAGTCTTAGGGGGACGATCGAGCAGTACTTC
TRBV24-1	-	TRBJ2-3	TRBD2	CAIQREQVTDTQYF	TGTGCCATACAGCGGGAGCAAGTCACAGATACGCAGTATTTT
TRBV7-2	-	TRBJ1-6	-	CASSFPLQGRTLHF	TGTGCCAGCAGCTTCCCATTACAGGGACGCACCCTCCACTTT
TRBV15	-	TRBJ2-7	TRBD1	CATSLEGGSEQYF	TGTGCCACCAGTCTCGAAGGGGGCAGCGAGCAGTACTTC
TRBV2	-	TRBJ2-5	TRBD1	CASSKLPAQGVTQYF	TGTGCCAGCAGCAAACTCCCCGCCCAGGGGGTGACCCAGTACTTC
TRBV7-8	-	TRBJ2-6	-	CASSSSGQPQATGANVLTF	TGTGCCAGCAGCTCCTCGGGACAACCTCAAGCTACCGGGGCCAACGTCCTGACTTTC
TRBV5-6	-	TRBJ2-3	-	CASSSQGISRTDTQYF	TGTGCCAGCAGCTCGCAGGGGATTTCCCGCACAGATACGCAGTATTTT
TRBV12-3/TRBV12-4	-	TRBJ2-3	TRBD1	CASSLGTGWYF	TGTGCCAGCAGTTTAGGGACAGGGTGGTATTTT
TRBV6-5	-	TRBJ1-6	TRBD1	CASKLTGYNSPLHF	TGTGCCAGCAAATTGACAGGGTATAATTCACCCCTCCACTTT
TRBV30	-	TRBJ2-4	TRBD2	CAWSFAGGLAKNIQYF	TGTGCCTGGAGTTTCGCGGGAGGGCTGGCCAAAAACATTCAGTACTTC
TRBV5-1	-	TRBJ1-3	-	CASSLDRSFSGNTIYF	TGCGCCAGCAGCTTGGACAGATCATTCTCTGGAAACACCATATATTTT
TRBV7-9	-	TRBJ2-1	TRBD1	CASSLPRQGDPYNEQFF	TGTGCCAGCAGCCTTCCTCGACAGGGGGATCCATACAATGAGCAGTTCTTC
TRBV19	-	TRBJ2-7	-	CASSGRQGYEQYF	TGTGCCAGTAGTGGGAGGCAGGGCTACGAGCAGTACTTC
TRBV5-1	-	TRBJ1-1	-	CASSRGTRDEAFF	TGCGCCAGCAGCCGCGGGACGCGAGATGAAGCTTTCTTT
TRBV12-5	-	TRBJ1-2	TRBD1	CASGLGTGPRVRYGYTF	TGTGCTAGTGGTTTAGGGACAGGGCCCCGCGTTAGGTATGGCTACACCTTC
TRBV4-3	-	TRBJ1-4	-	CASSQGAGRNEKLFF	TGCGCCAGCAGCCAAGGGGCTGGGCGAAATGAAAAACTGTTTTTT
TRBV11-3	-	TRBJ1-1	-	CASSFREGTEAFF	TGTGCCAGCAGCTTCAGGGAGGGAACTGAAGCTTTCTTT
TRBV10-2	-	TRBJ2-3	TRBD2	CASTDPGLAGTDTQYF	TGCGCCAGCACCGACCCGGGACTAGCGGGAACAGATACGCAGTATTTT
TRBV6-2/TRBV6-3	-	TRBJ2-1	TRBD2	CASSQLAGGGNEQFF	TGTGCCAGCAGCCAACTAGCGGGAGGCGGTAATGAGCAGTTCTTC
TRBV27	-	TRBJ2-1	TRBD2	CASSWTSLFNEQFF	TGTGCCAGCAGTTGGACTAGTTTGTTCAATGAGCAGTTCTTC
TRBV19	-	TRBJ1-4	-	CASSAPGGGTTNEKLFF	TGTGCCAGTAGTGCACCAGGAGGCGGGACAACTAATGAAAAACTGTTTTTT
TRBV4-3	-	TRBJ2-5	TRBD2	CASSRLAGGQGSETQYF	TGCGCCAGCAGCAGACTAGCGGGGGGTCAAGGATCAGAGACCCAGTACTTC
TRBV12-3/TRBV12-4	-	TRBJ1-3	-	CASSRHPPSTIYF	TGTGCCAGCAGCCGCCACCCCCCCAGCACCATATATTTT
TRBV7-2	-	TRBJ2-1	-	CASSLRRSINEQFF	TGTGCCAGCAGCTTAAGGCGGTCCATCAATGAGCAGTTCTTC
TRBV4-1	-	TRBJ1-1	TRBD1	CASSQEGTAPREAFF	TGCGCCAGCAGCCAAGAAGGGACAGCCCCGCGTGAAGCTTTCTTT
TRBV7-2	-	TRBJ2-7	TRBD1	CASSPGTGAYEQYF	TGTGCCAGCAGCCCCGGGACAGGAGCCTACGAGCAGTACTTC
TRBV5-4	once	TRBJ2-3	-	CASSLLAGTDTQYF	TGTGCCAGCAGCTTACTAGCTGGGACAGATACGCAGTATTTT
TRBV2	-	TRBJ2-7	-	CASSEQTAPSLLSSYEQYF	TGTGCCAGCAGTGAACAGACAGCACCGAGTTTATTATCTTCCTACGAGCAGTACTTC
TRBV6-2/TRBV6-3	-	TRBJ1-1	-	CASSYLEGVEAFF	TGTGCCAGCAGTTATTTGGAAGGAGTTGAAGCTTTCTTT
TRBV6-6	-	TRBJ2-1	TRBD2	CASRGGIAGGNEQFF	TGTGCCAGCAGGGGAGGAATAGCGGGGGGCAATGAGCAGTTCTTC
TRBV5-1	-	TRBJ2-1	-	CASSLTGQINEQFF	TGCGCCAGCAGCTTAACGGGACAAATCAATGAGCAGTTCTTC
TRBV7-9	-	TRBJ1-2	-	CASSLGEGSGYTF	TGTGCCAGCAGCTTAGGGGAGGGGTCAGGCTACACCTTC
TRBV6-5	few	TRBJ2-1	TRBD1	CASNPGTGGGNEQFF	TGTGCCAGCAATCCCGGGACAGGGGGCGGGAATGAGCAGTTCTTC
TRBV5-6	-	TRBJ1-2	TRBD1	CASSRTGVEVIDTF	TGTGCCAGCAGCCGGACAGGGGTAGAGGTTATTGACACCTTC
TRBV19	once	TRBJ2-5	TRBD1	CASSAPNRGLAETQYF	TGTGCCAGTAGTGCACCGAACAGGGGGCTCGCAGAGACCCAGTACTTC
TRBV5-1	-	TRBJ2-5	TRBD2	CASSLVPGLAGGPVAQYF	TGCGCCAGCAGCTTGGTACCCGGACTAGCGGGGGGGCCTGTGGCGCAGTACTTC
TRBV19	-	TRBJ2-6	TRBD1	CATEAGGQISGANVLTF	TGTGCCACTGAAGCTGGGGGACAGATCTCTGGGGCCAACGTCCTGACTTTC
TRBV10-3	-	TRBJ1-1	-	CAISDLATRTEAFF	TGTGCCATCAGTGACCTGGCCACGAGGACTGAAGCTTTCTTT
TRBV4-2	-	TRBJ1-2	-	CASSQVPGSYTF	TGTGCCAGCAGCCAAGTCCCCGGTAGCTACACCTTC